One sample yielded the 29 T cell receptor beta chains listed below, sequenced in a study of T cell repertoires in cytomegalovirus infection. Via MiXCR, TCRdb re-called the reads, giving one row per CDR3 protein. The sample carries roughly 800,000 distinct CDR3 sequences, roughly 29% recorded once. These receptors lack a known antigen. This specimen consisted of cultured CD8+ T cells from PBMCs, obtained from culture after CMV antigen stimulation. The receptors were gathered from a human donor in good health (CMV status not recorded). Some clones in this sample may be carry-over from other donors' samples.

This clonotype turned up a few times. The CDR3 sequence: CASSLALQGAAYGYTF. In nucleotides, the CDR3 is TGTGCCAGCAGCTTAGCTCTCCAAGGGGCGGCTTATGGCTACACCTTC. The rearrangement links TRBV7-6 to TRBJ1-2; a weak D match, TRBD1 (5 bases). Germline V CDR1 and CDR2: SGHVS, FNYEAQ. V was cut by 0 bases and J by 5 bases, with 16 bases left in between. The CDR3 has 16 amino acids.

This clonotype has only a few counts. The V call is TRBV12-3 or TRBV12-4, the J call TRBJ1-5, with D unclear. The V end was cut by 3 bases, the J end by 4 bases, with 10 bases between. This CDR3 has 14 amino acids. This chain's CDR3 is CASSFGRFNQPQHF. The CDR3 DNA reads as TGTGCCAGCAGTTTTGGCAGGTTTAATCAGCCCCAGCATTTT.

J is TRBJ1-3 and V is TRBV9; D unresolved. The CDR3 is made up of 18 amino acids. The germline gives CDR1 SGDLS, CDR2 YYNGEE. Trimming pared 5 bases from V and 0 bases from J, leaving 21 bases between. CDR3 sequence reads: CASSPVAALYLSGNTIYF. CDR3 DNA sequence: TGTGCCAGCAGTCCAGTCGCGGCACTTTACCTCTCTGGAAACACCATATATTTT. The variable domain in full, with the rest retrieved from reference TRBV9 and TRBJ1-3, is DSGVTQTPKHLITATGQRVTLRCSPRSGDLSVYWYQQSLDQGLQFLIQYYNGEERAKGNILERFSAQQFPDLHSELNLSSLELGDSALYFCASSPVAALYLSGNTIYFGEGSWLTVV.

The V and J genes are TRBV7-9 and TRBJ2-1; a possible D gene is TRBD2 (6 bases). The length of the CDR3 is 15 residues. Trimming took off 7 bases at V and 8 bases at J, with 21 bases between the two ends. CDR1 SEHNR and CDR2 FQNEAQ come from the germline V gene (reference sequence). The CDR3 protein is CASIARDSYGDEQFF. The CDR3 DNA sequence: TGTGCCAGCATCGCCCGGGACTCCTATGGGGATGAGCAGTTCTTC.

There are many counts of this clonotype. This chain links TRBV7-9 with TRBJ2-3; weak D call: TRBD2 (7 bases). The V end lost 11 bases, the J end lost 1 base, and 19 bases lay between the germline ends. CDR3 length: 15 amino acids. Germline V gene sequence: CDR1 SEHNR, CDR2 FQNEAQ (reference sequence). The CDR3 loop reads CAAPPGGRGTDTQYF. The CDR3 DNA follows: TGTGCCGCCCCACCCGGGGGGCGGGGCACAGATACGCAGTATTTT.

The gene calls are TRBV15 and TRBJ1-3; tentative D call: TRBD1 (5 bases). The CDR3 totals 17 residues. CDR1 is LNHNV and CDR2 is YYDKDF in the germline V gene (reference sequence). Between the trimmed V and J ends, which lost 7 bases and 0 bases, there was a span of 19 bases. The CDR3 spells CATTTYRGRSSGNTIYF. DNA for the CDR3: TGTGCCACCACGACATATAGGGGCAGGAGCTCTGGAAACACCATATATTTT.

The sample holds a few counts of this clonotype. The chain joins TRBV5-6 to TRBJ2-2; TRBD2 matches 7 bases. The CDR3 totals 15 residues. The germline V gene encodes CDR1 SGHDT and CDR2 YYEEEE. The V gene end was trimmed by 4 bases and the J gene end by 5 bases; junction bases not matched to a gene: 8. The CDR3 bases are TGTGCCAGCAGCGCCGGTTGGGGGGGGACCGGGGAGCTGTTTTTT. Its protein product is CASSAGWGGTGELFF.

As DNA, the CDR3 is TGTGCCAGCAGTGAAGTTGTCCAGGATCCTGGAAACACCATATATTTT. It translates to CASSEVVQDPGNTIYF. The chain carries TRBV6-1 and TRBJ1-3; no clear D. Germline V gene data show CDR1 as MNHNS and CDR2 as SASEGT. This CDR3 contains 16 residues. V was cut by 1 base and J by 2 bases, with 12 bases left in between.

This clonotype has only a few counts. The chain combines TRBV7-9 with TRBJ1-5; unclear D gene. Germline CDR1 and CDR2: SEHNR and FQNEAQ (reference sequence). V gave up 1 base and J gave up 11 bases, with 9 bases separating them. The CDR3 sequence is 12 residues long. The CDR3 coding sequence is TGTGCCAGCAGCTTAGAAGGGCTGACCCAGCATTTT. Translation gives CASSLEGLTQHF. The full variable domain, rest sourced from reference TRBV7-9 and TRBJ1-5, is DTGVSQNPRHKITKRGQNVTFRCDPISEHNRLYWYRQTLGQGPEFLTYFQNEAQLEKSRLLSDRFSAERPKGSFSTLEIQRTEQGDSAMYLCASSLEGLTQHFGDGTRLSIL.

Concerning this clonotype itself: One end of the junction does not line up with germline, which may come from a read error. The chain combines TRBV7-9 with TRBJ2-2, with a weak D call TRBD1 (7 bases). The CDR3 length is 13 residues. Germline assignment: CDR1 SEHNR and CDR2 FQNEAQ (reference sequence). The CDR3 DNA sequence: TGTGCCAGCAGCGCCGACAGGGTCCGGGAGCTGCTTTTT. Translating gives CASSADRVRELLF.

The chain is built from TRBV15 and TRBJ1-2; TRBD1 agrees at 7 bases. V lost 3 bases and J lost 4; bases outside the gene matches: 8. The CDR3 is 15 residues long. The V gene's germline CDR1 is LNHNV and CDR2 YYDKDF (reference sequence). The CDR3 DNA follows: TGTGCCACCAGCAGTGATCGGACAGGCATCTATGGCTACACCTTC. Residues: CATSSDRTGIYGYTF. The complete variable domain, with remaining parts taken from reference TRBV15 and TRBJ1-2, reads DAMVIQNPRYQVTQFGKPVTLSCSQTLNHNVMYWYQQKSSQAPKLLFHYYDKDFNNEADTPDNFQSRRPNTSFCFLDIRSPGLGDTAMYLCATSSDRTGIYGYTFGSGTRLTVV.

The gene calls are TRBV12-3 or TRBV12-4 and TRBJ2-1, with a possible D match to TRBD2 (5 bases). V shed 5 bases and J shed 8 bases, with 13 bases lying between them. CDR3 size: 13 residues. In DNA, the CDR3 is TGTGCCAGCAGTACAATGGGAGTCCATGAGCAGTTCTTC. Translation: CASSTMGVHEQFF.

The chain joins TRBV6-1 to TRBJ2-1; 8 bases line up with TRBD2. Per the germline V gene, CDR1 is MNHNS and CDR2 is SASEGT. The CDR3 extends over 16 amino acids. V was clipped by 2 bases and J by 4 bases; unmatched bases: 7. CDR3 amino acids: CASSERASGPYNEQFF. CDR3 coding DNA: TGTGCCAGCAGTGAAAGGGCTAGCGGGCCTTACAATGAGCAGTTCTTC.

This clonotype was found many times. V gene TRBV6-1 combines with J gene TRBJ2-1, with TRBD2 matching over 7 bases. The germline V gene has CDR1 MNHNS and CDR2 SASEGT. V shed 7 bases and J 0 bases; nucleotides not matched to a gene: 9. The CDR3 has 16 amino acids. CDR3 residues: CASKASGYSSYNEQFF. As DNA, the CDR3 is TGTGCCAGCAAGGCTAGCGGATACAGCTCCTACAATGAGCAGTTCTTC.

This clonotype turned up a few times. V gene TRBV12-3 or TRBV12-4 combines with J gene TRBJ2-5, with TRBD1 matching over 7 bases. The CDR3 spans 15 residues. Trimming cost V 3 bases and J 4 bases; bases outside gene matches: 8. The CDR3 DNA follows: TGTGCCAGCAGTTTTCGCCAGGGACAGATAGAGACCCAGTACTTC. Translating gives CASSFRQGQIETQYF.

This clonotype has more than one count but fewer than ten. The CDR3, as DNA: TGTGCCAGCAGCCACCGGGACAGGGTTAATGAGCAGTTCTTC. This gives the protein CASSHRDRVNEQFF. The chain couples TRBV5-4 to TRBJ2-1, with 9 bases that match TRBD1. The CDR3 spans 14 residues. V shed 4 bases and J 7 bases; nucleotides not matched to a gene: 6. Germline values: CDR1 SGHNT, CDR2 YYREEE (reference sequence). Using reference TRBV5-4 and TRBJ2-1 for the parts outside the CDR3, the full variable domain is ETGVTQSPTHLIKTRGQQVTLRCSSQSGHNTVSWYQQALGQGPQFIFQYYREEENGRGNFPPRFSGLQFPNYSSELNVNALELDDSALYLCASSHRDRVNEQFFGPGTRLTVL.

The chain has TRBV6-5 and TRBJ2-2, with 7 bases lining up with TRBD1. In germline, CDR1 is MNHEY, CDR2 SVGAGI. The CDR3 consists of 15 residues. Germline trimming cut 3 bases from V and 5 bases from J; bases unmatched to any gene: 6. In DNA form, the CDR3 reads TGTGCCAGCAGTTATCGAACAGGGGAAACCGGGGAGCTGTTTTTT. Its protein product is CASSYRTGETGELFF.

This clonotype has a count of ten or more. The chain is built from TRBV7-8 and TRBJ1-1; D ambiguous. Trimming pared 5 bases from V and 2 bases from J, leaving 9 bases between. CDR1 SGHVS and CDR2 FQNEAQ come from the germline V gene. This CDR3 region has 13 residues. CDR3 sequence (DNA): TGTGCCAGCAGCCAGGACTTTAACACTGAAGCTTTCTTT. Translation gives CASSQDFNTEAFF.

Of note for this clonotype: This could be a read error, since a much larger clone is one nucleotide away. The chain employs TRBV6-2 or TRBV6-3 and TRBJ2-2; D is unclear. V was cut by 2 bases and J by 10 bases, with 14 bases left in between. This CDR3 has 14 amino acids. Germline CDR1 is MNHEY and CDR2 is SVGEGT. The CDR3 reads CASSYDGEGEELFF. The CDR3 DNA sequence: TGTGCCAGCAGTTACGATGGGGAAGGCGAGGAGCTGTTTTTT.

This clonotype has just a few counts. The rearrangement joins TRBV19 to TRBJ1-1; D call uncertain. CDR3 length: 13 amino acids. Trimming removed 6 bases from V and 0 bases from J, with 8 bases in between. Germline lookup yields CDR1 LNHDA and CDR2 SQIVND (reference sequence). The CDR3: CASSRTMNTEAFF. The CDR3 nucleotides read TGTGCCAGTAGCCGGACCATGAACACTGAAGCTTTCTTT.

This clonotype was recorded many times. The V call is TRBV7-9, the J call TRBJ2-2; D gene ambiguous. The CDR3 covers 11 residues. The V gene lost 7 bases and the J gene lost 3 bases, with 3 bases spanning the gap. Per germline, CDR1 SEHNR and CDR2 FQNEAQ (reference sequence). The CDR3 here is CASTYTGELFF. In nucleotides, the CDR3 is TGTGCCAGCACCTACACCGGGGAGCTGTTTTTT.

This clonotype was counted a few times. An end of the junction differs from the germline gene, which may be a read error. V gene TRBV4-1 combines with J gene TRBJ2-2; D call uncertain. This CDR3 comprises 14 residues. Looked up from germline, CDR1 is MGHRA and CDR2 is YSYEKL. The chain's CDR3 is CASSQDLVTGELFF. In DNA form, the CDR3 reads TGTGCCAGCAGCCAAGATCTGGTCACCGGGGAGCTGTTTTTT.

CDR3 in amino acids: CASTEGPYSGGEKLFF. The CDR3 coding sequence is TGTGCCAGCACCGAGGGACCTTACTCGGGCGGTGAAAAACTGTTTTTT. The rearrangement links TRBV6-1 to TRBJ1-4; D might be TRBD1 (5 bases). With 7 bases removed from V and 7 bases from J, the gap between germline ends came to 22 bases. Germline V gene sequence: CDR1 MNHNS, CDR2 SASEGT. The CDR3 sequence is 16 residues long.

CDR3 DNA: TGTGCCAGCAGCTACCAACTAGCGGGGGGACACAATGAGCAGTTCTTC. Translating gives CASSYQLAGGHNEQFF. V and J are TRBV7-9 and TRBJ2-1; 12 bases are shared with TRBD2. Germline assignment: CDR1 SEHNR and CDR2 FQNEAQ (reference sequence). This CDR3 is built from 16 residues. J lost 5 bases, V lost 4 bases, and 6 bases had no gene match.

Note on this clonotype: Compared with germline, one end of the junction differs, possibly owing to a read error. V and J are TRBV6-2 or TRBV6-3 and TRBJ1-5, with D maybe TRBD1 (5 bases). Germline CDR1 is MNHEY and CDR2 is SVGEGT. The CDR3 totals 16 residues. CDR3 DNA sequence: TGTGCCAACAGTTACTCCCACAGGCTTGATGATCAGCCCCAGCATTTT. Residues: CANSYSHRLDDQPQHF.

Many counts were recorded for this clonotype. This sequence joins TRBV7-2 and TRBJ2-7, with a possible D match to TRBD2 (6 bases). Germline V CDR1 and CDR2: SGHTA, FQGNSA. The CDR3 is 14 amino acids. The V and J ends lost 5 bases and 6 bases respectively, with 17 bases between them. For the CDR3, the DNA is TGTGCCAGCAGCCCCGAGGCGGGGTGGCGCGAGCAGTACGTC. Translating gives CASSPEAGWREQYV.

This chain joins TRBV12-3 or TRBV12-4 and TRBJ2-6; D uncertain. Trimming left V 6 bases short and J 0 bases short, with 9 bases between. The CDR3 extends over 15 amino acids. Here the CDR3 reads CASRNLFSGANVLTF. The CDR3 DNA follows: TGTGCCAGCAGGAATTTGTTCTCTGGGGCCAACGTCCTGACTTTC.

The chain recombines TRBV4-1 with TRBJ1-2; 7 bases map to TRBD1. Germline CDR1 and CDR2: MGHRA and YSYEKL. The CDR3 is made up of 15 amino acids. J gave up 4 bases and V 1 base, and 6 bases lay outside the gene matches. The CDR3 DNA is TGCGCCAGCAGCCAAGTACGGGACAGACTCTATGGCTACACCTTC. Protein product: CASSQVRDRLYGYTF.

This clonotype came up a few times. The genes are TRBV10-3 and TRBJ2-1, with D unclear. Trimming left V 3 bases short and J 8 bases short, with 5 bases between. Germline CDR1 reads ENHRY; CDR2 reads SYGVKD. CDR3 length equals 11 residues. The CDR3 reads CAISEEDEQFF. The CDR3 region has the DNA TGTGCCATCAGTGAAGAGGATGAGCAGTTCTTC.